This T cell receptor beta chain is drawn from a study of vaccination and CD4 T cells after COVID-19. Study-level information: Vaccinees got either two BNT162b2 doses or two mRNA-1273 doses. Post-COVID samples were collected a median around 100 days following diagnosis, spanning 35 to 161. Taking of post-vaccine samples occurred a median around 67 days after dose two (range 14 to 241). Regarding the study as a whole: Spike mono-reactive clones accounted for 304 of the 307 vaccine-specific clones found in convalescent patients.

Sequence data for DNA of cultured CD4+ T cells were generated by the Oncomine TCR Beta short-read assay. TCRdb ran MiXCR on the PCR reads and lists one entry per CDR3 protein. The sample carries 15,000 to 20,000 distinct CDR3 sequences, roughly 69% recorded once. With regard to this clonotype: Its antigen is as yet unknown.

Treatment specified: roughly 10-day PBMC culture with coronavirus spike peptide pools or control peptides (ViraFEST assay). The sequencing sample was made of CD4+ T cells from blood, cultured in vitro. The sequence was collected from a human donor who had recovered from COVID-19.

The CDR3 coding sequence is TGTGCCAGCACTATGACCGGGCCTCTCCAAGAGACCCAGTACTTC. It codes for CASTMTGPLQETQYF. The J gene is TRBJ2-5, the V gene TRBV2; D is undetermined. The germline CDR1 and CDR2 sequences are SNHLY and FYNNEI. The CDR3 sequence is 15 residues long. V was clipped by 7 bases and J by 1 base, with 16 bases between them.